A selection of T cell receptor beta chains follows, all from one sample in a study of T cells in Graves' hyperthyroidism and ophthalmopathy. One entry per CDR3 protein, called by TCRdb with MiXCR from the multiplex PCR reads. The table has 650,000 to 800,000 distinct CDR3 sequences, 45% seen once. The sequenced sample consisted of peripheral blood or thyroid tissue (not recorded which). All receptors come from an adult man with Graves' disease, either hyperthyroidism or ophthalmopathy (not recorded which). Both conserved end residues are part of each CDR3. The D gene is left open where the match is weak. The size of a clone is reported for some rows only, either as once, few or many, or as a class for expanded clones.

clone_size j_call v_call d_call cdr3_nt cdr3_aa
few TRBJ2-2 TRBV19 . TGTGCCAGTAGTGGCGGGGAGCTGTTTTTT CASSGGELFF
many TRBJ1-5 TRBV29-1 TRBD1 TGCAGCGTTGATGACAGGGGAGGACAGCCCCAGCATTTT CSVDDRGGQPQHF
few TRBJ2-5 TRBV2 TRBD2 TGTGCCAGCAGTGGGCGTCTAGCGGGGGGCCCAACCTACCAAGAGACCCAGTACTTC CASSGRLAGGPTYQETQYF
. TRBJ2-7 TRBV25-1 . TGTGCCAGCGGCCGTCTCTCCGAGCAGTATTTC CASGRLSEQYF
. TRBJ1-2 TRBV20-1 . TGCAGTGCCCATGTCCCCCAGGGCGACTATGGCTACACCTTC CSAHVPQGDYGYTF
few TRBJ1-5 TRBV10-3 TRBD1 TGTGCCAGCAGTTACTCCCGGACAGGGACCCTCCGTAGCAATCAGCCCCAGCATTTT CASSYSRTGTLRSNQPQHF
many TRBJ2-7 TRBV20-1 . TGCAGTGCTAGAGTTAGGAGCTCCTACGAGCAGTACTTC CSARVRSSYEQYF
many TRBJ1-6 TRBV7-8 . TGTGCCAGCAGCCCGGGACAACCCCTAAGTTCACCCCTCCACTTT CASSPGQPLSSPLHF
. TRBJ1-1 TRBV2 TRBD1 TGTGCCAGCAGGGCAGGACAGGGGGCGAACACTGAAGCTTTCTTT CASRAGQGANTEAFF
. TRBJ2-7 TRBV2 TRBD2 TGTGCCAGCAGTGACCAGTCTTCTAGCGGGAGGTGGCAGTACTTC CASSDQSSSGRWQYF
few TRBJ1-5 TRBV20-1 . TGCAGTGCCCAAACCGACGGAGTGGGAGGCAATCAGCCCCAGCATTTT CSAQTDGVGGNQPQHF
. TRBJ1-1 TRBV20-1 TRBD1 TGCAGTGCTAGGGTCCCGGGACAGGGGGCGGACACTGAAGCTTTCTTT CSARVPGQGADTEAFF
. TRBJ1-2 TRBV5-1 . TGCGCCAGCAGCTTGGCAGGGACGATTGGAAACACCTTC CASSLAGTIGNTF
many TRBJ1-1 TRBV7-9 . TGTGCCAGCAGCTTAGTGGCGGCTGAAGCTTTCTTT CASSLVAAEAFF
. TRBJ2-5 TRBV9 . TGTGCCAGCAGCAAGAGGTTGCCGGTGACCCAGTACTTC CASSKRLPVTQYF
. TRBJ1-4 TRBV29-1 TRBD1 TGCAGCGTAAGGACAGGGGCGAGGGAAAAACTGTTTTTT CSVRTGAREKLFF
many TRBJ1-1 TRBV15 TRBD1 TGTGCCACCAGCAGAGATAGGAGGGGGCCGGCTTTCTTT CATSRDRRGPAFF
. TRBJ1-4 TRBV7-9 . TGTGCCAGCAGCTTCGACCCAGGGAGATACGAAAAACTGTTTTTT CASSFDPGRYEKLFF
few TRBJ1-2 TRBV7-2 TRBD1 TGTGCCAGCAGTTCCCGGGACAGCTCTAACTATGGCTACACCTTC CASSSRDSSNYGYTF
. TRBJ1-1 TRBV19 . TGTGCCAGTACCATAAGGCGGGGATCCACTGAAGCTTTCTTT CASTIRRGSTEAFF